The 13 T cell receptor beta chains below come from one sample, sequenced in a study of vaccination and CD4 T cells after COVID-19. Treatment specified: roughly 10-day PBMC culture with coronavirus spike peptide pools or control peptides (ViraFEST assay). These receptors' antigens are unknown. An Oncomine TCR Beta short-read assay was used to sequence the DNA from cultured CD4+ T cells. TCRdb reprocessed the PCR reads via MiXCR and lists one record per CDR3 protein. The table has under 4,000 distinct CDR3 sequences, roughly 30% seen once. The sequenced sample consisted of CD4+ T cells from blood, cultured in vitro. Receptor source: a human donor who had recovered from COVID-19.

This chain connects TRBV30 to TRBJ2-7; D possibly uses TRBD1 or TRBD2 (5 bases each). The CDR3 consists of 11 residues. V dropped 5 bases and J dropped 7 bases, with 12 bases sitting between them. The germline V gene encodes CDR1 GTSNPN and CDR2 SVGIG (reference sequence). The CDR3 sequence is CAWGDPLEQYF. Here the CDR3 DNA reads TGTGCCTGGGGGGACCCGTTAGAGCAGTACTTC.

This chain joins TRBV30 and TRBJ2-1, with 8 bases identical to TRBD2. The CDR3 covers 15 residues. CDR1 and CDR2 from the germline V gene are GTSNPN and SVGIG (reference sequence). Trimming cost V 0 bases and J 9 bases; bases outside gene matches: 10. Written as DNA, the CDR3 is TGTGCCTGGAGTGTACAGCTAGCGGGCATAGGTGAGCAGTTCTTC. Encoded protein: CAWSVQLAGIGEQFF.

V gene TRBV2 combines with J gene TRBJ2-7; perhaps TRBD2 as D (6 bases). Trimming took 7 bases from V and 4 from J, leaving 20 bases between them. The germline V gene has CDR1 SNHLY and CDR2 FYNNEI. The CDR3 totals 15 residues. The chain's CDR3 is CASTPGLTPGYEQYF. CDR3 DNA: TGTGCCAGCACCCCGGGACTCACACCGGGATACGAGCAGTACTTC.

This chain joins TRBV14 and TRBJ2-3; weak D call: TRBD2 (8 bases). The CDR3 runs to 16 residues. In germline, CDR1 is SGHDN, CDR2 FVKESK. The ends were cut back, 3 bases at V and 6 bases at J, with 19 bases in the middle. The CDR3 sequence: CASSQRTGGTADTQYF. CDR3 DNA: TGTGCCAGCAGCCAGAGGACGGGGGGGACAGCGGATACGCAGTATTTT. Looking up the rest from reference TRBV14 and TRBJ2-3 gives the full variable domain: EAGVTQFPSHSVIEKGQTVTLRCDPISGHDNLYWYRRVMGKEIKFLLHFVKESKQDESGMPNNRFLAERTGGTYSTLKVQPAELEDSGVYFCASSQRTGGTADTQYFGPGTRLTVL.

This clonotype is categorized as medium-sized. The gene calls are TRBV24-1 and TRBJ1-4; the D gene is possibly TRBD1 (6 bases). Germline V CDR1 and CDR2: KGHDR, SFDVKD. The CDR3 loop spans 16 amino acids. V gave up 8 bases and J gave up 5 bases, with 20 bases separating them. For the CDR3, the DNA is TGTGCCACCAACATGTCCGTACGGACAGCGAATGAAAAACTGTTTTTT. Encoded protein: CATNMSVRTANEKLFF.

The genes are TRBV5-1 and TRBJ1-1; 9 bases map to TRBD1. With V trimmed by 4 bases and J by 6 bases, 10 bases remained unmatched. Germline V gives CDR1 SGHRS, CDR2 YFSETQ. CDR3 size: 15 residues. The CDR3: CASSPTTGGRSEAFF. The CDR3 DNA is TGCGCCAGCAGCCCTACGACAGGGGGTAGGTCTGAAGCTTTCTTT.

The chain has TRBV19 and TRBJ2-7; D possibly matches TRBD1 or TRBD2 (5 bases each). Per the germline V gene, CDR1 is LNHDA and CDR2 is SQIVND (reference sequence). The germline V and J ends were trimmed by 4 bases and 3 bases, with 7 bases remaining between them. This CDR3 comprises 12 residues. In DNA, the CDR3 is TGTGCCAGTAGTAGGGACCTCTACGAGCAGTACTTC. It encodes CASSRDLYEQYF.

The chain couples TRBV15 to TRBJ1-4, with D perhaps matching TRBD1 (5 bases). The V and J ends lost 2 bases and 8 bases respectively, with 15 bases between them. The length of the CDR3 is 15 residues. Germline CDR1 reads LNHNV; CDR2 reads YYDKDF (reference sequence). CDR3 residues: CATSRPMGQVEKLFF. As DNA, the CDR3 is TGTGCCACCAGCAGACCTATGGGGCAGGTAGAAAAACTGTTTTTT. Full variable domain (rest looked up from reference TRBV15 and TRBJ1-4): DAMVIQNPRYQVTQFGKPVTLSCSQTLNHNVMYWYQQKSSQAPKLLFHYYDKDFNNEADTPDNFQSRRPNTSFCFLDIRSPGLGDTAMYLCATSRPMGQVEKLFFGSGTQLSVL.

The V and J genes are TRBV12-3 or TRBV12-4 and TRBJ2-5; 8 nucleotides agree with TRBD2. CDR3 length: 15 amino acids. J lost 4 bases, V lost 4 bases, and 8 bases had no gene match. CDR3 nucleotide sequence: TGTGCCAGCAGTTCCCCGACGGGGGGGCTAGAGACCCAGTACTTC. This translates into CASSSPTGGLETQYF.

This clonotype is medium-sized (0.01 to 0.1%) by share. V is TRBV30 and J is TRBJ1-1; D unclear. The length of the CDR3 is 11 residues. V shed 2 bases and J shed 8 bases, with 9 bases lying between them. Germline V lookup: CDR1 GTSNPN, CDR2 SVGIG (reference sequence). In DNA form, the CDR3 reads TGTGCCTGGAGTCAACAGAGCGAAGCTTTCTTT. Protein: CAWSQQSEAFF.

This clonotype appeared a few times. V gene TRBV9 combines with J gene TRBJ2-1; D is undetermined. The CDR3 runs to 16 residues. Germline CDR1 SGDLS, CDR2 YYNGEE. V was clipped by 0 bases and J by 6 bases, with 16 bases between them. CDR3 amino acids: CASSVGGLPAGNEQFF. DNA of the CDR3: TGTGCCAGCAGCGTAGGTGGGCTACCGGCCGGCAATGAGCAGTTCTTC.

The chain employs TRBV4-1 and TRBJ1-4; TRBD1 matches 12 bases. Trimming took 0 bases from V and 10 from J; bases not matched to a gene: 15. Germline lookup yields CDR1 MGHRA and CDR2 YSYEKL. This CDR3 comprises 19 residues. CDR3 sequence (DNA): TGCGCCAGCAGCCAAGATCTTGGGACAGGGGGCATTGTGGGTGGAAAACTGTTTTTT. Its protein product is CASSQDLGTGGIVGGKLFF.

This sequence joins TRBV6-1 and TRBJ1-3, with D perhaps matching TRBD1 (5 bases). CDR3 size: 16 residues. Trimming shortened V by 4 bases and J by 3 bases, and 16 bases separated the two germline ends. Germline V gene data show CDR1 as MNHNS and CDR2 as SASEGT. In DNA, the CDR3 is TGTGCCAGCAGTGGACATGGGCAGGGAAGTGGAAACACCATATATTTT. It translates to CASSGHGQGSGNTIYF.